The clone carrying this TCR beta chain has a handful of counts. TCRdb's table, derived via immunoSEQ multiplex PCR, lists solely in-frame clones and lacks some. The repertoire holds over 65,000 clones, with around 80% as singletons. The record originates from a study of blood T cell repertoires in COVID-19. For the study at large: Sites in the United States, Italy and Spain provided acute and convalescent COVID-19 samples.

Germline loops: CDR1 MNHEY, CDR2 SMNVEV (reference sequence). The CDR3 loop spans 16 amino acids. The germline V and J ends were trimmed by 5 bases and 4 bases, with 17 bases remaining between them. This chain uses TRBV27 with TRBJ2-2; a possible D gene is TRBD1 (5 bases). Source material: peripheral blood. This receptor was taken from a woman aged 40 to 50 with active or convalescent COVID-19. The CDR3 reads CASSLGEGASTGELFF. The DNA of the CDR3 is TGTGCCAGCAGTCTAGGTGAAGGGGCGTCCACCGGGGAGCTGTTTTTT.